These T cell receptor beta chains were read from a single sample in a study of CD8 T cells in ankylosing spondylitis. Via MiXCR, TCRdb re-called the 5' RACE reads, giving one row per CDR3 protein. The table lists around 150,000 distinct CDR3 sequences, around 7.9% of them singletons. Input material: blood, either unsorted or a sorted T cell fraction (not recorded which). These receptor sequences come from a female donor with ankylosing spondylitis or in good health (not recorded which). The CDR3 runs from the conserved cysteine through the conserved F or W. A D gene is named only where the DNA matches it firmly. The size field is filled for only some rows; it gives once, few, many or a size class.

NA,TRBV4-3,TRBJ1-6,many,CASSSTIGGSPLHF,TGCGCCAGCAGCTCAACCATCGGTGGCTCACCCCTCCACTTT
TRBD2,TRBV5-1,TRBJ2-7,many,CASSTRTSGGLPFSYEQYF,TGCGCCAGCAGCACACGGACTAGCGGGGGGTTACCCTTCTCCTACGAGCAGTACTTC
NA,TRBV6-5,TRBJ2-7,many,CASSYFASYEQYF,TGTGCCAGCAGTTACTTTGCCTCCTACGAGCAGTACTTC
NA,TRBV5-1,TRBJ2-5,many,CASSLADSPELETQYF,TGCGCCAGCAGCTTGGCTGACAGTCCCGAGCTCGAGACCCAGTACTTC
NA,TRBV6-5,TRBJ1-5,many,CASSYAGAQPQHF,TGTGCCAGCAGTTACGCAGGGGCTCAGCCCCAGCATTTT
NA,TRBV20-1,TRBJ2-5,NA,CSARAGSQETQYF,TGCAGTGCTAGAGCGGGCAGCCAAGAGACCCAGTACTTC
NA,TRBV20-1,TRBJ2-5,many,CSARVGQETQYF,TGCAGTGCTAGAGTGGGTCAAGAGACCCAGTACTTC
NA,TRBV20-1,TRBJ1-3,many,CSAQPYRLRNTIYF,TGCAGTGCCCAACCCTACAGGTTGAGAAACACCATATATTTT
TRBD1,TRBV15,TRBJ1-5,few,CATSRVTGGNQPQHF,TGTGCCACCAGCAGAGTCACAGGGGGCAATCAGCCCCAGCATTTT
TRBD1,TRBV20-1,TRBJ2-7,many,CSAIPPGQGSYEQYF,TGCAGTGCTATTCCACCGGGACAGGGGAGCTACGAGCAGTACTTC
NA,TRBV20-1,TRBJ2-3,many,CSARPGHTDTQYF,TGCAGTGCTAGGCCCGGGCACACAGATACGCAGTATTTT
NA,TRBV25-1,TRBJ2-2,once,CASSLGLVTGELFF,TGTGCCAGCAGCCTCGGGCTGGTCACCGGGGAGCTGTTTTTT
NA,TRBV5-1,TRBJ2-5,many,CASSYPSRSQETQYF,TGCGCCAGCAGCTACCCTTCCCGGAGCCAAGAGACCCAGTACTTC
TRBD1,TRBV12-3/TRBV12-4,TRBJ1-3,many,CASILGQASGNAIYF,TGTGCCAGCATCTTAGGACAGGCCTCTGGAAACGCCATATATTTT
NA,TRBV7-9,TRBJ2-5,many,CASSPAEGGQETQYF,TGTGCCAGCAGCCCTGCGGAGGGGGGGCAAGAGACCCAGTACTTC
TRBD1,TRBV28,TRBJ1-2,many,CASSPSTGSGDGYTF,TGTGCCAGCAGTCCTTCGACAGGGTCCGGGGATGGCTACACCTTC
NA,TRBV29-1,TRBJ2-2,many,CSVEGRNTGELFF,TGCAGCGTTGAAGGCAGAAACACCGGGGAGCTGTTTTTT
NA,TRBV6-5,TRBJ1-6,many,CASSFYQVKGSPLHF,TGTGCCAGCAGTTTTTATCAGGTTAAGGGTTCACCCCTCCACTTT
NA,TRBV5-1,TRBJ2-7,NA,CASSLDAYEQYF,TGCGCCAGCAGCTTAGACGCGTACGAGCAGTACTTC
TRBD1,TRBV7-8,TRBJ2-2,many,CASSLQRDRGSRELFF,TGTGCCAGCAGCTTACAACGGGACAGGGGAAGCCGGGAGCTGTTTTTT